This T cell receptor (beta chain) is drawn from a study of blood T cells in healthy people across ages. Broader study findings: It was found that TCR beta diversity correlated strongly with the percentage of naive T cells.

To note about this clonotype: Its cognate antigen is unknown.

A sample-barcoded 5' primer and a J-beta primer mix were used in a second PCR of roughly 7 to 12 cycles. TCRdb fed the 5' RACE reads into MiXCR, producing one record per CDR3 protein. The data hold more than 650,000 distinct CDR3 sequences, with 22% observed a single time. Germline V gene sequence: CDR1 LNHDA, CDR2 SQIVND (reference sequence). V shed 3 bases and J shed 3 bases, with 8 bases lying between them. The CDR3 runs 13 residues. The sequence was collected from a man between 65 and 85 years old in good health. Input material: blood. The genes are TRBV19 and TRBJ1-1; the D is unclear. The CDR3 nucleotides read TGTGCCAGTAGTATTTGGAGGGACACTGAAGCTTTCTTT. Translated: CASSIWRDTEAFF.